Listed below are T cell receptor beta chains from one sample, sequenced in a study of early T cells in non-severe SARS-CoV-2 infection. TCRdb independently ran MiXCR on the 5' RACE reads; one entry per CDR3 protein. This sample yields 64,000 or so distinct CDR3 sequences, of which about an eighth are seen a single time; 3.5% to 5% belongs to the top ten. Sequencing input: whole blood. The receptors were gathered from an adult who was a healthcare worker with PCR-confirmed SARS-CoV-2 infection or an uninfected control (not recorded which). CDR3s include the opening cysteine and the closing phenylalanine or tryptophan. A D gene is named only where the DNA matches it firmly. Only some rows state a clone size, as once, few, many or a class for expanded clones.

d_gene: .
abundance: few
j_gene: TRBJ1-2
v_gene: TRBV5-1
CDR3nt: TGCGCCAGCAGCCCCGGGACAACTAACTATGGCTACACCTTC
CDR3aa: CASSPGTTNYGYTF

d_gene: .
abundance: few
j_gene: TRBJ2-3
v_gene: TRBV4-3
CDR3nt: TGCGCCAGCAGCCAAGTGACCATAGACACAGATACGCAGTATTTT
CDR3aa: CASSQVTIDTDTQYF

d_gene: .
abundance: few
j_gene: TRBJ2-3
v_gene: TRBV19
CDR3nt: TGTGCCAGTATGGGGAGCACAGATACGCAGTATTTT
CDR3aa: CASMGSTDTQYF

d_gene: TRBD2
abundance: many
j_gene: TRBJ2-1
v_gene: TRBV19
CDR3nt: TGTGCCAGTCATACTAGCGGCTCCTACAATGAGCAGTTCTTC
CDR3aa: CASHTSGSYNEQFF

d_gene: .
abundance: .
j_gene: TRBJ1-6
v_gene: TRBV12-3/TRBV12-4
CDR3nt: TGTGCCAGCAGTCTACGGGATACCAATTCACCCCTCCACTTT
CDR3aa: CASSLRDTNSPLHF

d_gene: .
abundance: .
j_gene: TRBJ1-6
v_gene: TRBV7-9
CDR3nt: TGTGCCAGCAGCTTTGGGGATTCACCCCTCCACTTT
CDR3aa: CASSFGDSPLHF

d_gene: .
abundance: .
j_gene: TRBJ1-1
v_gene: TRBV16
CDR3nt: TGTGCCAGCAGCTGGGGGAAGCCCGAAGCTTTCTTT
CDR3aa: CASSWGKPEAFF

d_gene: .
abundance: many
j_gene: TRBJ2-2
v_gene: TRBV5-1
CDR3nt: TGCGCCAGCAGCTTGGCTCAGATCAGCGGGGAGCTGTTTTTT
CDR3aa: CASSLAQISGELFF

d_gene: .
abundance: .
j_gene: TRBJ1-6
v_gene: TRBV6-5
CDR3nt: TGTGCCAGCAGTTACTCGCGGGTGTACAGCGATAATTCACCCCTCCACTTT
CDR3aa: CASSYSRVYSDNSPLHF

d_gene: .
abundance: .
j_gene: TRBJ2-3
v_gene: TRBV9
CDR3nt: TGTGCCAGCAGGCGGGGAGGAATCCAGGATACGCAGTATTTT
CDR3aa: CASRRGGIQDTQYF

d_gene: .
abundance: many
j_gene: TRBJ1-1
v_gene: TRBV5-1
CDR3nt: TGCGCCAGCAGCTGGGGTCCGGAGGGGACTGAAGCTTTCTTT
CDR3aa: CASSWGPEGTEAFF

d_gene: .
abundance: few
j_gene: TRBJ1-6
v_gene: TRBV6-1
CDR3nt: TGTGCCAGCTCCCCGGGCCAGGGGTCCCTCCACTTT
CDR3aa: CASSPGQGSLHF

d_gene: .
abundance: .
j_gene: TRBJ2-1
v_gene: TRBV6-1
CDR3nt: TGTGCCAGCAGTGAAAGTAGCTATCTGGTCTTC
CDR3aa: CASSESSYLVF

d_gene: TRBD1
abundance: .
j_gene: TRBJ1-1
v_gene: TRBV5-1
CDR3nt: TGCGCCAGCAGCTGGACAGGGGTGAACACTGAAGCTTTCTTT
CDR3aa: CASSWTGVNTEAFF

d_gene: .
abundance: many
j_gene: TRBJ2-3
v_gene: TRBV20-1
CDR3nt: TGCAGTGCTCCAGCCTTAGGGGGACTTCAAGATACGCAGTATTTT
CDR3aa: CSAPALGGLQDTQYF

d_gene: .
abundance: few
j_gene: TRBJ2-3
v_gene: TRBV18
CDR3nt: TGTGCCAGCTCACCGCCGCACCTAGGGACAGATACGCAGTATTTT
CDR3aa: CASSPPHLGTDTQYF

d_gene: .
abundance: .
j_gene: TRBJ2-5
v_gene: TRBV5-1
CDR3nt: TGCGCCAGCAGCTTTGACGAGACCCAGTACTTC
CDR3aa: CASSFDETQYF

d_gene: TRBD2
abundance: many
j_gene: TRBJ2-7
v_gene: TRBV20-1
CDR3nt: TGCAGTGCTAGGGGGGGGTTGAGATCTGACCCCTCCTACGAGCAGTACTTC
CDR3aa: CSARGGLRSDPSYEQYF

d_gene: .
abundance: .
j_gene: TRBJ2-5
v_gene: TRBV5-8
CDR3nt: TGTGCCAGCAGCCTCACCGGGAGGGGGCAAGCAGAGACCCAGTACTTC
CDR3aa: CASSLTGRGQAETQYF

d_gene: .
abundance: few
j_gene: TRBJ1-1
v_gene: TRBV25-1
CDR3nt: TGTGCCAGCAGTTGGAGCATGAACACTGAAGCTTTCTTT
CDR3aa: CASSWSMNTEAFF